In its sample, the clone carrying this T cell receptor (beta chain) was seen a few times. The target antigen is unknown. The record originates from a study of shared clonotypes between healthy human individuals. Study-level findings and limits: Across subsets, estimated richness was generally greater for naive than for memory populations. It was observed that 5% to 6.5% of naive CD4 clonotypes were shared across a handful of donors.

The sorted-subset replicate PCRs were given around 200 ng DNA, which is 27,000 or so T cell genomes. The repertoire was sequenced with immunoSEQ multiplex PCR; TCRdb's copy has only in-frame clones and lacks some. The table shows some 2.4 million clones, with 80% to 95% occurring only once. Donors comprised healthy HIV-negative adults lacking recent acute infections or vaccinations. The germline V and J ends were trimmed by 11 bases and 1 base, with 14 bases remaining between them. The CDR3 has 14 amino acids. Germline loops: CDR1 SNHLY, CDR2 FYNNEI. The V gene is TRBV2, the J gene TRBJ2-2, with D possibly called TRBD1 or TRBD2 (5 bases each). Sequenced sample: naive CD4+ T cells from PBMCs. The subset: CD45RA+ positively selected. The receptor was isolated from a young man in good health. Some clones in this sample may be carry-over from other donors' samples. CDR3 nucleotides: TGTGCCGACAAACTGGGACGGAACACCGGGGAGCTGTTTTTT. This sequence encodes CADKLGRNTGELFF.